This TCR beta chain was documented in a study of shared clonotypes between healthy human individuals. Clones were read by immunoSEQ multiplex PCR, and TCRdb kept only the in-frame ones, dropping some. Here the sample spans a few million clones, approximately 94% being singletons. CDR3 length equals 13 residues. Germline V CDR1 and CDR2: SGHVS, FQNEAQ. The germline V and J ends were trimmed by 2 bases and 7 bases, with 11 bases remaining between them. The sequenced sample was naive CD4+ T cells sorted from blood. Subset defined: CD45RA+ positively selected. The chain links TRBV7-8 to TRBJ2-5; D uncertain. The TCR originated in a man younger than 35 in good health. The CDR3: CASSLSPTGTQYF. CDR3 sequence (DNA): TGTGCCAGCAGCTTAAGTCCTACGGGGACCCAGTACTTC.